This entry lists 19 T cell receptor beta chains sequenced from one sample in a study of blood T cell repertoires in COVID-19. The table came from immunoSEQ multiplex PCR; TCRdb's copy has only in-frame clones and leaves some out. The sample shows about 72,000 clones, 85% to 90% of them seen only once. Sequences were obtained from peripheral blood. The receptors were sampled from a man between 65 and 85 years old with active or convalescent COVID-19.

The chain joins TRBV7-3 to TRBJ2-5; 11 positions agree with TRBD2. Germline V gives CDR1 SGHTA, CDR2 FQGTGA. CDR3 length equals 13 residues. V dropped 4 bases and J dropped 7; count of bases not matched to a gene: 2. The CDR3 sequence: CASSSGTSGTQYF. As DNA, the CDR3 is TGTGCCAGCAGCTCCGGGACTAGCGGGACCCAGTACTTC.

This chain links TRBV5-6 with TRBJ1-4; TRBD1 is a possible D gene (6 bases). With 4 bases removed from V and 4 bases from J, the gap between germline ends came to 17 bases. CDR3 length: 16 amino acids. Per the germline V gene, CDR1 is SGHDT and CDR2 is YYEEEE. CDR3 sequence: CASSLLSGQSNEKLFF. CDR3 DNA sequence: TGTGCCAGCAGCCTCCTATCAGGACAGAGTAATGAAAAACTGTTTTTT.

The CDR3 sequence: CASSFVGQGVQEKLFF. Here the CDR3 DNA reads TGCGCCAGCAGCTTCGTCGGACAGGGGGTCCAGGAAAAACTGTTTTTT. The chain combines TRBV5-1 with TRBJ1-4; 10 nucleotides align to TRBD1. This CDR3 has 16 amino acids. Germline CDR1 is SGHRS and CDR2 is YFSETQ. Trimming removed 2 bases from V and 8 bases from J; junction bases left unmatched: 9.

This chain joins TRBV18 and TRBJ2-2; D remains unclear. CDR1 and CDR2 (germline): KGHSH, LQKENI. CDR3 length equals 15 residues. Trimming shortened V by 3 bases and J by 0 bases, and 8 bases separated the two germline ends. The CDR3 coding sequence is TGTGCCAGCTCACCGAGGCTTGCGAACACCGGGGAGCTGTTTTTT. Protein: CASSPRLANTGELFF. The whole variable domain, filled in from reference TRBV18 and TRBJ2-2, reads NAGVMQNPRHLVRRRGQEARLRCSPMKGHSHVYWYRQLPEEGLKFMVYLQKENIIDESGMPKERFSAEFPKEGPSILRIQQVVRGDSAAYFCASSPRLANTGELFFGEGSRLTVL.

This chain connects TRBV28 to TRBJ1-2; possible D gene TRBD1, 6 bases. This CDR3 has 14 residues. Germline V gene sequence: CDR1 MDHEN, CDR2 SYDVKM. V lost 5 bases and J lost 4, with 14 bases in between. CDR3 DNA sequence: TGTGCCAGCAGTCCAGGCGGGGGGCGCTATGGCTACACCTTC. This translates into CASSPGGGRYGYTF.

The chain is built from TRBV2 and TRBJ1-2, with a possible D match to TRBD1 (6 bases). V dropped 6 bases and J dropped 4 bases, with 18 bases sitting between them. Germline CDR1 is SNHLY and CDR2 is FYNNEI. The length of the CDR3 is 15 residues. The CDR3 loop is CASSDRQESAYGYTF. In DNA, the CDR3 is TGTGCCAGCAGCGACCGACAGGAAAGCGCCTATGGCTACACCTTC.

CDR3 coding DNA: TGTGCCAGCACCTCACAGGGGACAAACCCCTACGAGCAGTACTTC. Its protein product is CASTSQGTNPYEQYF. This chain connects TRBV2 to TRBJ2-7, with 7 nucleotides matching TRBD1. Per the germline V gene, CDR1 is SNHLY and CDR2 is FYNNEI. The CDR3 is 15 residues long. Germline trimming cut 7 bases from V and 2 bases from J; bases unmatched to any gene: 11.

The chain couples TRBV30 to TRBJ2-4; D gene ambiguous. The CDR3 is 11 residues long. The germline V and J ends were trimmed by 3 bases and 6 bases, with 6 bases remaining between them. The V gene's germline CDR1 is GTSNPN and CDR2 SVGIG (reference sequence). CDR3 nucleotide sequence: TGTGCCTGGAGCCTTTCAAACATTCAGTACTTC. It codes for CAWSLSNIQYF.

V gene TRBV10-2 combines with J gene TRBJ2-7; the match to TRBD2 covers 8 bases. In germline, CDR1 is WSHSY, CDR2 SAAADI. Germline trimming cut 2 bases from V and 3 bases from J; bases unmatched to any gene: 0. The CDR3 is 13 residues long. CDR3 sequence: CASSETSGYEQYF. CDR3 DNA: TGCGCCAGCAGTGAGACTAGCGGCTACGAGCAGTACTTC.

The chain joins TRBV28 to TRBJ2-7; 8 nucleotides align to TRBD1. CDR1 and CDR2 from the germline V gene are MDHEN and SYDVKM. This CDR3 contains 14 residues. V lost 5 bases, J lost 3 bases, and 6 bases stayed unmatched. The CDR3 is CASSLLQGGYEQYF. The DNA for the CDR3 is TGTGCCAGCAGTCTATTACAGGGGGGCTACGAGCAGTACTTC.

The rearrangement joins TRBV19 to TRBJ2-1, with TRBD1 matching over 8 bases. The CDR3 sequence is 13 residues long. Losses at the gene ends were 3 bases for V and 8 bases for J; bases not matched to a gene: 3. CDR1 is LNHDA, CDR2 SQIVND, per germline (reference sequence). The CDR3 DNA reads TGTGCCAGTAGTATTCAGGGGGCGGATGAGCAGTTCTTC. Protein sequence: CASSIQGADEQFF.

The chain recombines TRBV29-1 with TRBJ2-3; 13 bases map to TRBD2. J lost 7 bases, V lost 5 bases, and 9 bases had no gene match. This CDR3 is built from 15 residues. Germline CDR1 is SQVTM and CDR2 is ANQGSEA. The CDR3 DNA reads as TGCAGCGTTCCGCGACTAGCGGGAGGCGGGAATACGCAGTATTTT. It specifies CSVPRLAGGGNTQYF.

This chain links TRBV19 with TRBJ1-2, with 8 bases that match TRBD1. This CDR3 comprises 14 residues. Trimming at V came to 0 bases and at J to 4 bases, leaving 1 base not matched to a gene. CDR1 LNHDA and CDR2 SQIVND come from the germline V gene (reference sequence). This CDR3 reads CASSIDTGGYGYTF. The CDR3 DNA reads TGTGCCAGTAGTATAGACACAGGGGGCTATGGCTACACCTTC.

This chain connects TRBV5-4 to TRBJ2-1, with 7 positions matching TRBD2. Unmatched junction bases numbered 3, after V lost 0 bases and J lost 0 bases. This CDR3 comprises 16 residues. Germline CDR1 is SGHNT and CDR2 is YYREEE (reference sequence). CDR3 region: CASSLGAGVSYNEQFF. CDR3 coding DNA: TGTGCCAGCAGCTTGGGGGCGGGGGTCTCCTACAATGAGCAGTTCTTC. The whole variable domain, remainder taken from reference TRBV5-4 and TRBJ2-1, is ETGVTQSPTHLIKTRGQQVTLRCSSQSGHNTVSWYQQALGQGPQFIFQYYREEENGRGNFPPRFSGLQFPNYSSELNVNALELDDSALYLCASSLGAGVSYNEQFFGPGTRLTVL.

V usage is TRBV5-1 and J usage is TRBJ2-7, with 9 bases fitting TRBD1. With V trimmed by 7 bases and J by 7 bases, 12 bases remained unmatched. The CDR3 length is 14 residues. Germline CDR1 and CDR2: SGHRS and YFSETQ. CDR3 nucleotides: TGCGCCAGCCGCCCGGGACAGGGAATTGGGGAGCAGTACTTC. Translating gives CASRPGQGIGEQYF.

The genes are TRBV19 and TRBJ2-1, with 7 bases fitting TRBD2. The ends lost 5 bases at V and 1 base at J; junction bases unmatched: 8. The CDR3 covers 16 residues. Looked up from germline, CDR1 is LNHDA and CDR2 is SQIVND (reference sequence). The DNA of the CDR3 is TGTGCCAGTAGTCCTATCGGGGGAGGGTCCTACAATGAGCAGTTCTTC. Translated: CASSPIGGGSYNEQFF. Together with reference TRBV19 and TRBJ2-1, the CDR3 gives the full variable domain: DGGITQSPKYLFRKEGQNVTLSCEQNLNHDAMYWYRQDPGQGLRLIYYSQIVNDFQKGDIAEGYSVSREKKESFPLTVTSAQKNPTAFYLCASSPIGGGSYNEQFFGPGTRLTVL.

This clone was seen only once. The chain employs TRBV5-1 and TRBJ2-5, with 7 bases matching TRBD2. The CDR3 runs to 15 residues. Trimming took 0 bases from V and 5 from J; bases not matched to a gene: 7. The germline V gene encodes CDR1 SGHRS and CDR2 YFSETQ. CDR3 sequence (DNA): TGCGCCAGCAGCTTGGCAGTCGGGGGAGGGGAGACCCAGTACTTC. Amino acid sequence: CASSLAVGGGETQYF.

The chain couples TRBV7-2 to TRBJ1-5, with TRBD1 matching over 7 bases. The V segment lost 5 bases and the J segment 0 bases; nucleotides outside the gene matches: 7. CDR3 length equals 16 residues. CDR1 and CDR2 from the germline V gene are SGHTA and FQGNSA. CDR3 in DNA: TGTGCCAGCAGCCGGACCGGGACAGCTAGCAATCAGCCCCAGCATTTT. It yields the protein CASSRTGTASNQPQHF.

The V call is TRBV18, the J call TRBJ2-4, with 7 bases identical to TRBD1. The trim removed 3 bases at V and 0 bases at J, leaving 5 bases unmatched. This CDR3 is built from 16 residues. CDR1 and CDR2 from the germline V gene are KGHSH and LQKENI. In DNA form, the CDR3 reads TGTGCCAGCTCACCGGACAGGATTGCAGCCAAAAACATTCAGTACTTC. Encoded protein: CASSPDRIAAKNIQYF.